The sequence of this T cell receptor beta chain was determined in a study of blood T cell repertoires in COVID-19 (dated by TCRdb to 2018 to 2020). For context, the study as a whole: Collaborator samples came from the United States, Italy and Spain and covered acute and convalescent phases of COVID-19. The sample metadata nearly always contained a de-identified subject ID, COVID-19 status, age in years and sex. HLA class I and class II types, where available, came from metadata supplied by the sample provider rather than from assay-based typing. The samples were drawn from the first 160 participants of the ongoing ImmuneRACE study and from under 1,500 subjects provided by 6 global collaborators. The material from the prospective study consisted of cDNA or gDNA derived from T cells, B-cell-depleted T cells, or PBMCs. The repertoires were made available in a free public database intended to serve as a resource for research on the immune response to SARS-CoV-2. Subjects who had been exposed to COVID-19, were actively infected with it, or had recovered from it provided the deeply sampled blood TCRbeta repertoires that made up the dataset. Results and caveats for the whole study, not just this receptor: The quantity of clinical and demographic metadata differed by source and by participant and was supplied without curation.

TCRbeta CDR3 regions were amplified from genomic DNA using the immunoSEQ Assay, a bias-controlled multiplex PCR. The study's processing was this. The number of nucleated cells in each sample was estimated by amplification of reference gene primers within the assay. To quantify the absolute abundance of each unique TCRbeta CDR3 rearrangement, sequence reads were collapsed and filtered. For each sample, productive Simpson clonality was calculated as the square root of Simpson's diversity index across productive rearrangements. Here the immuneACCESS table is served through TCRdb, limited to in-frame sequences with V and J called. Missing clones are a known gap in these copies; in checked studies unresolved V genes cover under half, and the rest lacks a known reason. V and J calls plus clone size are reproduced from that table; the DNA served to infer D and trimming. In all, the sample holds 200,000 or so clones, and about 80% of those were seen once. In total, the top ten clones hold 6.5% to 9.5% of the sample.

In the prospective study, participants were roughly 18 to 95 years old, resided in about two dozen geographic areas of the United States, and were enrolled through a virtual design. In the prospective study, participants were assigned to cohorts based on the clinical history participants reported in a screening survey and a study questionnaire. Recovered participants in ImmuneRACE Cohort 3 were defined as having two consecutive negative NP/OP PCR tests, clearance from a healthcare professional, or resolution of symptoms. In the prospective study, whole blood, serum and a nasopharyngeal or oropharyngeal swab were collected from each participant by mobile phlebotomists. Prospective study participants could optionally give additional blood draws and questionnaires over an approximately 2-month period. Blood samples from the prospective study were shipped frozen or at room temperature prior to DNA extraction.

Comment on this clone: Its recognized antigen is unknown. No clone much larger than this one lies a single base away; base qualities are absent.

The germline V gene gives CDR1 as SNHLY and CDR2 as FYNNEI. From the cysteine through the phenylalanine, the CDR3 covers 15 amino acids. This entry keeps only the CDR3 DNA: 45 bases, framed from base 1. V is trimmed back by 4 bases and J by 1 base, and the junction contains 2 bases that no gene match accounts for. The chain is made from TRBV2 and TRBJ2-2; 8 of the junction bases match TRBD1. The TCR comes from a man between 35 and 55 years old who had recovered from COVID-19. The source material was PBMCs or T cells enriched from blood (not recorded which). The CDR3 has the sequence CASSGTGLNTGELFF. The bases read TGTGCCAGCAGTGGGACAGGGTTGAACACCGGGGAGCTGTTTTTT.